This T cell receptor (beta chain) is from a study of cytomegalovirus exposure and HLA in healthy donors (dated by TCRdb to 2015 to 2018). For context, the study as a whole: An earlier analysis of roughly 500 of the donors reported approximately 260 Gb of sequence data and 95 million to 140 million unique TCR beta sequences obtained from around 190 million T cells. An early release covering 500 to 750 HLA-typed donors comprised about 300 gigabases of sequencing data and tens of millions of unique TCR sequences. The genetic ancestry cluster associated with self-reported Caucasian donors included 81% of the roughly 390 genotyped donors. The study aimed to test whether signatures of past pathogen exposure could be identified by cataloging public T cell receptors. The T cell repertoires of 666 subjects were profiled by immunosequencing and related to cytomegalovirus serostatus. Along with the roughly 610-subject first cohort, a separate validation cohort of around 110 different subjects was used. To predict cytomegalovirus infection status, the study combined high-throughput TCR immunosequencing, statistical association of individual TCRs with disease status, and machine learning. To study patterns of TCR occurrence, a later analysis re-analyzed previously published TCR beta repertoires from several hundred donors and added high-resolution HLA genotyping. The later analysis used no new phenotypic data to find candidate immune exposures, relying instead on TCR beta sequences and their occurrence across donors. To decide whether each TCR beta V gene segment behaved as functional or pseudogenic, an earlier analysis of some 600 of the donors relied on high-throughput TCR beta sequencing. Donor age, sex, ethnicity and CMV serostatus were compiled alongside the repertoire data. A later genetic analysis took genome-wide SNP genotypes for 398 of the 666 donors and used that subset as a discovery cohort. Every discovery cohort repertoire had been produced on one sequencing platform. HLA typing included class I and class II loci at four-digit resolution. Typing coverage differed by locus: A, B, C, DRB1 and DQB1 were typed in roughly 629-640 donors, DQA1 in about 510, DPA1 in 600 to 610, and DPB1 in around 440. Four to six DR-DQ haplotypes were handled as single units for association and clustering because linkage in the cohort was strong. On average, approximately 250,000 unique TCR beta nucleotide sequences were sequenced per donor among 300 to 500 genotyped donors of the cohort, with roughly 19% of those sequences being non-productive.

After removal of 2 bases from V and 3 bases from J, the junction retains 3 bases not matched to a gene. From the cysteine through the phenylalanine, the CDR3 covers 15 amino acids. Only the CDR3 DNA stays, 45 bases, in frame from base 1. From a lookup of the germline V gene, CDR1 and CDR2 are MRHNA and SNTAGT. The cohort comprised some 730 healthy bone marrow donors. At the time of sampling, every cohort member was nominally healthy, though immune exposures that went unrecorded were likely present. The donor tested CMV seronegative and was one of the 352 seronegative cohort members. A peripheral blood sample was collected from each donor, and TCR beta sequencing was performed on peripheral blood mononuclear cells. Genomic DNA extraction from the blood cell samples was performed with the Qiagen DNeasy Blood Extraction Kit. Library generation was performed with the immunoSEQ multiplex PCR assay. A mixture of 60 forward primers for TCR Vbeta segments and 13 reverse primers for TCR Jbeta segments was used in the multiplex PCR. A multiplex PCR assay on genomic DNA amplified the CDR3 region of rearranged TCR beta genes. Amplified TCR beta libraries were sequenced as 87-base-pair reads on the Illumina HiSeq System. For the original study's pipeline: A later analysis tallied roughly 76 million unique TCR beta chains across the 550 to 850 repertoires, and around 9.9 million of those chains were shared by two or more donors. Raw reads were error-corrected and collapsed into unique sequences by a nearest-neighbor algorithm in which closely related sequences were merged to remove PCR and sequencing errors. CDR3 sequences were aligned to IMGT reference sequences to assign V, D and J gene segments. Each retained sequence needed at least a six-nucleotide match to both a V gene segment and a J gene segment. Rearrangements were called productive when the CDR3 lacked stop codons and stayed in frame with V and J; all others were non-productive. Following IMGT convention, CDR3 was defined as the stretch from the second conserved V-encoded cysteine to the conserved J-encoded phenylalanine. Sequences without an unambiguous match to a single V gene segment were excluded from the earlier analysis of about 630 of the donors. An earlier analysis of some 610 of the donors called V segments functional above 56.7% productive rearrangements and segregating when the between-donor standard deviation exceeded 5%. A statistical classification framework was developed to diagnose cytomegalovirus status using the catalog of TCR beta chain sequences. In a later analysis, V and J genes were assigned by comparing TCR nucleotide sequences against IMGT/GENE-DB human TR gene sequences. The TCRdist pipeline was used in a later analysis to assign CDR3 sequences and most-parsimonious VDJ recombination scenarios. In a later analysis, each TCR beta chain was defined by its CDR3 amino acid sequence together with its V-gene family, and reads without a unique V-gene family were excluded. As a way to deal with suspected cross-contamination and a sequencing artifact, a later analysis dropped hundreds of nucleotide sequences that were highly shared and had low generation probability. In a later analysis, a clonal expansion index for each public chain was calculated from normalized within-repertoire ranks of inferred template counts. In a later analysis, generation probabilities were computed using a VDJ recombination model fitted to out-of-frame rearrangements, and the results were checked against IGoR. A later analysis scored TCR-TCR, TCR-HLA and TCR-CMV co-occurrence with hypergeometric tests, applying a repertoire-size bias correction to TCR pairs. A later analysis estimated false discovery rates by permuting HLA or CMV assignments 20 times. In a later analysis, co-occurring TCRs were grouped using DBSCAN, with TCRdist sequence similarity added in when clustering inside HLA-allele-positive subsets. Co-occurrence clustering excluded repertoires with fewer than 30,000 or more than 120,000 public chains, plus five with anomalous nucleotide sharing. In its TCRdb copy, this immuneACCESS table keeps in-frame sequences only and misses some clones. Where compared with another copy, unresolved V genes explain less than half of these, and the others have no known cause. The D gene and trimming were derived from the DNA, and the V and J assignments and clone size from that table. This sample's table carries around 100,000 clones. Clones ranked in the top ten supply roughly 3.6% of the sample.

Regarding this clone: Its recognized antigen is unknown.

Summary of the overall study and its limitations: A later genetic analysis reported fewer N-insertions in productive TCRs among donors in an Asian-associated ancestry cluster than the roughly 720-donor mean. Sequencing depth was assumed to be roughly uniform across donors in the presence/absence analyses, though that assumption may not hold. Linkage disequilibrium might explain the correlated functional status among segregating V segments, but an unknown experimental factor could not be ruled out. At a false discovery rate of 0.05, a later analysis linked 15,000 to 20,000 TCR beta sequences to specific HLA alleles. Compared with equally common non-associated chains, HLA-associated TCR beta chains in a later analysis were more clonally expanded and had lower generation probabilities. Seventeen rarely observed V segments, including chromosome 9 orphons, were excluded from the earlier analysis of about 500 of the donors because counts were too low. A total of roughly 160 TCR beta chains were listed by the study as associated with cytomegalovirus. Broadly in line with IMGT annotations, most TCR beta V segments showed up in productive rearrangements about 90% or about 30% of the time in an earlier analysis of approximately 640 of the donors. Some IMGT-functional V segments, including TRBV6-2 and TRBV6-3, could not be distinguished by the 87-base-pair reads and were therefore excluded. In this cohort, only TCR beta chains were sequenced, and detectable features were limited by the absence of alpha or paired-chain data. HLA typing was unavailable for some donors at each locus, so association tests used only the typed subset. A later analysis found that most CMV-associated TCR beta chains appeared HLA-restricted, with HLA associations seemingly driven largely by CMV exposure. A further reported finding was that TCR beta sequences accurately predicted the HLA-A and HLA-B alleles for most subjects in the first cohort. Immune exposure information for the cohort was limited to CMV serostatus. In both the original and validation cohorts, the classifier was reported to diagnose cytomegalovirus status with high specificity and sensitivity. A cluster of highly shared sequence variants was judged likely to be a technical artifact of the sequencing pipeline. Several of the top co-occurrence clusters appeared to be linked to parvovirus B19, influenza, CMV and Epstein-Barr virus, according to a later analysis. The authors suggested that the approach could potentially be extended to other disease states and immunological phenotypes. Most TCR sequences were seen in very few donors, while some public TCRs were found in many individuals. Three of the identified cytomegalovirus-associated TCR beta chains were confirmed in vitro to be specific for cytomegalovirus antigens. Assigning TCR associations to individual alleles was difficult when HLA alleles, especially DR and DQ, strongly co-occurred. An association between a missense DCLRE1C variant and V-gene and J-gene trimming of TCR beta chains was found in a later genetic analysis and replicated in an independent cohort. In a later analysis, TCR association rates were found to vary across HLA loci, with the most associated TCRs seen for DRB1 alleles and the fewest for HLA-C alleles.

The V and J genes are TRBV6-4 and TRBJ1-4; 7 central bases correspond to TRBD1. Sample: PBMCs. The TCR sequence derives from a man younger than 40 in good health and CMV-seronegative. DNA sequence: TGTGCCAGCAGTGACAAGGGGGCGGCTAATGAAAAACTGTTTTTT. Translated, this gives CASSDKGAANEKLFF.